The clone carrying this TCR beta chain was observed a handful of times. The target antigen is unknown. The CDR3 runs to 13 residues. Trimming shortened V by 0 bases and J by 1 base, and 3 bases separated the two germline ends. Germline V gene sequence: CDR1 LGHNA, CDR2 YSLEER. The data derive from a study of cytomegalovirus exposure and HLA in healthy donors. Study-wide results and caveats: A previous analysis found most TCR beta V segments productive roughly 90% or roughly 30% of the time. The authors listed about 170 TCR beta chains as cytomegalovirus-associated. Researchers reported from a later analysis that most CMV-associated TCR beta chains appeared HLA-restricted.

Vbeta (60) and Jbeta (13) primers were used in the PCR. Data came from immunoSEQ multiplex PCR; TCRdb stores just in-frame clones and leaves some out. The data show roughly 100,000 clones, with approximately 64% seen just once and about 5.5% held by the top ten. V is TRBV4-3 and J is TRBJ1-1, with D uncertain. The specimen sequenced was PBMCs. This receptor was identified in a boy younger than 18 in good health and CMV-seropositive. This chain's CDR3 is CASSQDRNTEAFF. The CDR3 region has the DNA TGCGCCAGCAGCCAAGATCGGAACACTGAAGCTTTCTTT.